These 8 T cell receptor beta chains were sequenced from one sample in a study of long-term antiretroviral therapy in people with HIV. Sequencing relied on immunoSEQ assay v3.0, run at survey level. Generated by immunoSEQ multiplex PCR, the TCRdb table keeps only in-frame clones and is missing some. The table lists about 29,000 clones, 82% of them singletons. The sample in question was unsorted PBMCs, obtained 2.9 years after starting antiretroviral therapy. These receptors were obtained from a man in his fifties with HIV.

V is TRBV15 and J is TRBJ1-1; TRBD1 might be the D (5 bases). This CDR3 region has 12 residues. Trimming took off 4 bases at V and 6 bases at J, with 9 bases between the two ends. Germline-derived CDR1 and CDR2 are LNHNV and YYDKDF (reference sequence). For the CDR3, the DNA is TGTGCCACCAGCACCGGGACCCCTGAAGCTTTCTTT. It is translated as CATSTGTPEAFF.

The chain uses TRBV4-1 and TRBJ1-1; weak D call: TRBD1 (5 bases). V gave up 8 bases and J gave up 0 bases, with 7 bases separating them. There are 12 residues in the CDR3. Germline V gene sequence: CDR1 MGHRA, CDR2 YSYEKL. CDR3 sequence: CASRGMNTEAFF. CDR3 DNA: TGCGCCAGCCGGGGCATGAACACTGAAGCTTTCTTT.

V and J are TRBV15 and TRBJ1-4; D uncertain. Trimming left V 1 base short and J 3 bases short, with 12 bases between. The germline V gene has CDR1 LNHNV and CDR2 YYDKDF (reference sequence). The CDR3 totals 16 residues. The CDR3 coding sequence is TGTGCCACCAGCAGAGGGTATGAGATGGCTAATGAAAAACTGTTTTTT. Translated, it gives CATSRGYEMANEKLFF.

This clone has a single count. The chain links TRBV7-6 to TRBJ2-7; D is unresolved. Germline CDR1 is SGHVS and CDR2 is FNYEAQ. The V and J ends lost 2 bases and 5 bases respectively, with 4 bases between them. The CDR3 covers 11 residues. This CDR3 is CASSLIDEQYF. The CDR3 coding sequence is TGTGCCAGCAGCTTAATAGACGAGCAGTACTTC.

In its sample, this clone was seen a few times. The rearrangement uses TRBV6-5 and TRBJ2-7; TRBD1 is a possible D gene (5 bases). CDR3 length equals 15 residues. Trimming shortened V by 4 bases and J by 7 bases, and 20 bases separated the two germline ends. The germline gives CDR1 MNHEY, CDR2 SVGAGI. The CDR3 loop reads CASSSLATRGLEQYF. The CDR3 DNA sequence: TGTGCCAGCAGTTCCCTTGCCACAAGGGGTCTGGAGCAGTACTTC.

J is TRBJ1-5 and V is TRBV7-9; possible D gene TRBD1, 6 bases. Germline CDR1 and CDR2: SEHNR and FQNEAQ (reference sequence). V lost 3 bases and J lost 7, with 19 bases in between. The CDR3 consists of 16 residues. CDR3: CASSLFFGGRGQPQHF. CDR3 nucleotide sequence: TGTGCCAGCAGCTTGTTTTTCGGGGGCCGCGGGCAGCCCCAGCATTTT.

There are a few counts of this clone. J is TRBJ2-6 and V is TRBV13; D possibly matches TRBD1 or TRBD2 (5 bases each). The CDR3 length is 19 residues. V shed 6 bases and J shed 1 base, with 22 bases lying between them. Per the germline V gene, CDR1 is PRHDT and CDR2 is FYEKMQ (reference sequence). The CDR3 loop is CASSTPRVGRESGANVLTF. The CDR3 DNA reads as TGTGCCAGCAGTACCCCACGGGTGGGCAGGGAGTCTGGGGCCAACGTCCTGACTTTC.

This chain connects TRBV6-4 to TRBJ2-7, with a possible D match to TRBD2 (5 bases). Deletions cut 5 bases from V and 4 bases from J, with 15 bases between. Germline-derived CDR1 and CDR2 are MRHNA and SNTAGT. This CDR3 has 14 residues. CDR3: CASSPGPRGYEQYF. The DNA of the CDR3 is TGTGCCAGCAGTCCCGGGCCCCGGGGTTACGAGCAGTACTTC.